The rows below give T cell receptor beta chains drawn from one sample of a study of beta chain features in type 1 diabetes. The table came from immunoSEQ multiplex PCR; TCRdb's copy has only in-frame clones and leaves some out. This table holds under 250,000 clones, over 12% found once. Sequencing used naive CD4+ T cells from blood. These receptor sequences come from a woman aged 40 to 50 in good health. The CDR3 runs from the conserved cysteine through the conserved F or W. The order of the fields is clone size, J gene, D gene, V gene, CDR3 DNA, CDR3 protein. A D gene is named only where the DNA matches it firmly. Only some rows state a clone size, as once, few, many or a class for expanded clones.

. | TRBJ1-1 | TRBD1 | TRBV28 | TGTGCCATCCTGCCCGGGACAGGGGGCACTGAAGCTTTCTTT | CAILPGTGGTEAFF
. | TRBJ2-5 | TRBD2 | TRBV4-1 | TGCGCCAGCAGCCAAGAGGGCCGGACCGGACTAGCACTGGAGACCCAGTACTTC | CASSQEGRTGLALETQYF
few | TRBJ2-2 | . | TRBV10-3 | TGTGCCATCAGCGGGGCTAGAGAGGGGGACACCGGGGAGCTGTTTTTT | CAISGAREGDTGELFF
. | TRBJ1-2 | . | TRBV7-2 | TGTGCCAGCAGCTTTCAGGTCGTCTATGGCTACACCTTC | CASSFQVVYGYTF
. | TRBJ2-5 | . | TRBV5-1 | TGCGCCAGCTTCCTAACGGGCGGGGAAGAGACCCAGTACTTC | CASFLTGGEETQYF
many | TRBJ2-3 | . | TRBV18 | TGTGCCAGCTCACAACAGGGTGAAGATACGCAGTATTTT | CASSQQGEDTQYF
few | TRBJ1-1 | . | TRBV2 | TGTGCCAGCAGTGAAATGAGGGCAGCCGAAGCTTTCTTT | CASSEMRAAEAFF
few | TRBJ2-6 | TRBD1 | TRBV5-1 | TGCGCCAGCAGCAGCCCGGACAGGTCCAACGTCCTGACTTTC | CASSSPDRSNVLTF
few | TRBJ2-5 | . | TRBV5-1 | TGCGCCAGCAGCTTGTCGAGCGTCCAAGAGACCCAGTACTTC | CASSLSSVQETQYF
. | TRBJ2-5 | . | TRBV5-1 | TGCGCCAGCAGCTACACGGGGGAGACCCAGTACTTC | CASSYTGETQYF
few | TRBJ1-2 | . | TRBV2 | TGTGCCAGCAGTGAAGATCTGGGGAGCTATGGCTACACCTTC | CASSEDLGSYGYTF
once | TRBJ1-1 | . | TRBV7-2 | TGTGCCAGCAGCTCCACTATGAACACTGAAGCTTTCTTT | CASSSTMNTEAFF
. | TRBJ2-1 | . | TRBV25-1 | TGTGCCAGCCAGCCATTCGGGATCAAGAACAATGAGCAGTTCTTC | CASQPFGIKNNEQFF
. | TRBJ2-7 | TRBD1 | TRBV18 | TGTGCCAGCTCACGGGGGACAGGGGGCAGGAACGAGCAGTACTTC | CASSRGTGGRNEQYF
few | TRBJ2-7 | TRBD1 | TRBV27 | TGTGCCAGCAAAATGAGGGACAGGGTCCACGAGCAGTACTTC | CASKMRDRVHEQYF
. | TRBJ2-1 | . | TRBV5-1 | TGCGCCAGCAGCAAACAGGTATCCTCGCTCAATGAGCAGTTCTTC | CASSKQVSSLNEQFF
few | TRBJ2-5 | . | TRBV10-1 | TGCGCCAGCAGTGAGACAGGTCGAGAGACCCAGTACTTC | CASSETGRETQYF
few | TRBJ2-7 | TRBD1 | TRBV7-8 | TGTGCCAGCAGCTGGGCCGGGACAGGGATCGGGGAGCAGTACTTC | CASSWAGTGIGEQYF
few | TRBJ1-2 | . | TRBV7-9 | TGTGCCAGCAGCCTCAGGGAGGCGGGCTATGGCTACACCTTC | CASSLREAGYGYTF
. | TRBJ1-2 | TRBD1 | TRBV18 | TGTGCCAGCTCACCAACAGGGGGCGTCGGCTACACCTTC | CASSPTGGVGYTF
. | TRBJ2-3 | TRBD1 | TRBV19 | TGTGCCAGTAGTATACGGGGACAGGGGATAGATACGCAGTATTTT | CASSIRGQGIDTQYF
few | TRBJ1-3 | . | TRBV9 | TGTGCCAGCAGCGTGTTGCCTAGTGCGGGCTCTGGAAACACCATATATTTT | CASSVLPSAGSGNTIYF
. | TRBJ2-7 | . | TRBV2 | TGTGCCAGCAGTGAAGTGGCAGGGAACCACGAGCAGTACTTC | CASSEVAGNHEQYF
few | TRBJ2-5 | TRBD1 | TRBV27 | TGTGCCAGCAGTTTAGGGACAGGCGGGGAGACCCAGTACTTC | CASSLGTGGETQYF
. | TRBJ2-7 | . | TRBV18 | TGTGCCAGCTCACCACCTGGACAGCCCAACGAGCAGTACTTC | CASSPPGQPNEQYF
. | TRBJ1-6 | TRBD1 | TRBV5-4 | TGTGCCAGCAGCCCTCCGGGACAGGCCCGAAATTCACCCCTCCACTTT | CASSPPGQARNSPLHF
few | TRBJ1-5 | TRBD1 | TRBV12-5 | TGTGCTAGTGGTTTGGGACAGGGGGACGTCAATCAGCCCCAGCATTTT | CASGLGQGDVNQPQHF
. | TRBJ2-5 | . | TRBV6-6 | TGTGCCAGCAGTTTCGGGGGGCCCCAAGAGACCCAGTACTTC | CASSFGGPQETQYF
. | TRBJ2-1 | . | TRBV7-2 | TGTGCCAGCAACTTACAGGGAGGGGTCAATGAGCAGTTCTTC | CASNLQGGVNEQFF
. | TRBJ2-7 | TRBD2 | TRBV5-4 | TGTGCCAGCAGCTTGAGGCGGGGGGCGGGAGAGCAGTACTTC | CASSLRRGAGEQYF
few | TRBJ2-5 | TRBD2 | TRBV5-4 | TGTGCCAGCCCCGTCGGGGGGCAAGAGACCCAGTACTTC | CASPVGGQETQYF
many | TRBJ2-4 | TRBD1 | TRBV7-9 | TGTGCCAGCAGCTTAAGCGACAGGGTAAACATTCAGTACTTC | CASSLSDRVNIQYF
. | TRBJ1-2 | . | TRBV18 | TGTGCCAGCTCACCTAATTTTCCGGGGGAGCACTATGGCTACACCTTC | CASSPNFPGEHYGYTF
. | TRBJ1-3 | . | TRBV7-9 | TGTGCCAGCAGCTTAGAAGCAGGGGCCTCTGGAAACACCATATATTTT | CASSLEAGASGNTIYF